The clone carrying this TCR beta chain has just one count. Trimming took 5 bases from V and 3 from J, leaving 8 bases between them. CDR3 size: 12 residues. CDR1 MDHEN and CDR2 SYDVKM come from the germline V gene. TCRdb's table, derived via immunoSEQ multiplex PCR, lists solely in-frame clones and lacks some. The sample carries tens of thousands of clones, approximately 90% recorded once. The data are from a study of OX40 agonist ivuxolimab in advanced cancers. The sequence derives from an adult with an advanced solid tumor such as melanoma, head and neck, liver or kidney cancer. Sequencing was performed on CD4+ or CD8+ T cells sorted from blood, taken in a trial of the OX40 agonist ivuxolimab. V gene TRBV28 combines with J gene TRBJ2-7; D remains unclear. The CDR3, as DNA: TGTGCCAGCAGTCCATTGCGCTACGAGCAGTACTTC. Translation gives CASSPLRYEQYF. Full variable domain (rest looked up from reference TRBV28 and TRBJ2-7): DVKVTQSSRYLVKRTGEKVFLECVQDMDHENMFWYRQDPGLGLRLIYFSYDVKMKEKGDIPEGYSVSREKKERFSLILESASTNQTSMYLCASSPLRYEQYFGPGTRLTVT.